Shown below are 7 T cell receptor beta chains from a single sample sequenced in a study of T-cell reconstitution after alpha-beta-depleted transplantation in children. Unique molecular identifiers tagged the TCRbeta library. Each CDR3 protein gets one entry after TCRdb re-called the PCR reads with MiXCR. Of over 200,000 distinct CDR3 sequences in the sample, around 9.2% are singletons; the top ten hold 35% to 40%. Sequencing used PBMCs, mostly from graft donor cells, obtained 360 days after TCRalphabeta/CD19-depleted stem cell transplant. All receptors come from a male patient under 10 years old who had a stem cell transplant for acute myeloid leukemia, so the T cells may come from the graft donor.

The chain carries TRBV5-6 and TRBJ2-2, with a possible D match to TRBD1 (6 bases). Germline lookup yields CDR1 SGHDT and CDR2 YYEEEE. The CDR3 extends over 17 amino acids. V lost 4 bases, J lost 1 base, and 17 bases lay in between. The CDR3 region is CASSLGPATGNTGELFF. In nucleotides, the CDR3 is TGTGCCAGCAGCCTCGGCCCCGCGACAGGGAACACCGGGGAGCTGTTTTTT.

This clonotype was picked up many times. The CDR3 spells CASSYEGGYGYTF. The CDR3 region has the DNA TGTGCCAGCAGTTACGAGGGGGGCTATGGCTACACCTTC. The chain joins TRBV6-5 to TRBJ1-2; TRBD1 might be the D (6 bases). Between the trimmed V and J ends, which lost 2 bases and 4 bases, there was a span of 8 bases. The germline CDR1 and CDR2 sequences are MNHEY and SVGAGI. The CDR3 has 13 residues.

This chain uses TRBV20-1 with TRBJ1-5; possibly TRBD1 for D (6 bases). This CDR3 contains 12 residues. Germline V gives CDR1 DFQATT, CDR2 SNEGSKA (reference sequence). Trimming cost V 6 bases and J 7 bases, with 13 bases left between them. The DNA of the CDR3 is TGCAGTGCGAAAGAGGGGGGGCAGCCCCAGCATTTT. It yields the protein CSAKEGGQPQHF.

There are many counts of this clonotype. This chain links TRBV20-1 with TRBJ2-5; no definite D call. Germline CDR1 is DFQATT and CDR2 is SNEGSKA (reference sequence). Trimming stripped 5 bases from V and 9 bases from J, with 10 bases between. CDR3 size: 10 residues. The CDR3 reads CSASDGAQYF. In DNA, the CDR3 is TGCAGTGCTTCTGATGGGGCCCAGTACTTC.

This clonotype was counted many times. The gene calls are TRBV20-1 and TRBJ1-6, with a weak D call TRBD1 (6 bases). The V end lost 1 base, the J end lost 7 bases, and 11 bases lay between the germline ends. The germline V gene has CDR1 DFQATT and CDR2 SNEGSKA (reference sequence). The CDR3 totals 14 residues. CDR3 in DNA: TGCAGTGCTAGAGTCGGCCAGGGGAATTCACCCCTCCACTTT. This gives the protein CSARVGQGNSPLHF.

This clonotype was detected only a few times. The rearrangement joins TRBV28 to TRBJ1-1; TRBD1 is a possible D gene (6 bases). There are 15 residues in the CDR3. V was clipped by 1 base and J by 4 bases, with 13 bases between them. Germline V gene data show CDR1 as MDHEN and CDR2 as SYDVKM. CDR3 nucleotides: TGTGCCAGCAGTTTATATGGGGGGGCAAGCACTGAAGCTTTCTTT. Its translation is CASSLYGGASTEAFF.

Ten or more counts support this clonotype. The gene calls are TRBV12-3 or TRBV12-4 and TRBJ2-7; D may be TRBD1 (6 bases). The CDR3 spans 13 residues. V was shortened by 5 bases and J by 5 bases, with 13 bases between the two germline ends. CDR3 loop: CASSPTGRNEQYV. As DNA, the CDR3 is TGTGCCAGCAGTCCCACAGGGCGCAACGAGCAGTACGTC.